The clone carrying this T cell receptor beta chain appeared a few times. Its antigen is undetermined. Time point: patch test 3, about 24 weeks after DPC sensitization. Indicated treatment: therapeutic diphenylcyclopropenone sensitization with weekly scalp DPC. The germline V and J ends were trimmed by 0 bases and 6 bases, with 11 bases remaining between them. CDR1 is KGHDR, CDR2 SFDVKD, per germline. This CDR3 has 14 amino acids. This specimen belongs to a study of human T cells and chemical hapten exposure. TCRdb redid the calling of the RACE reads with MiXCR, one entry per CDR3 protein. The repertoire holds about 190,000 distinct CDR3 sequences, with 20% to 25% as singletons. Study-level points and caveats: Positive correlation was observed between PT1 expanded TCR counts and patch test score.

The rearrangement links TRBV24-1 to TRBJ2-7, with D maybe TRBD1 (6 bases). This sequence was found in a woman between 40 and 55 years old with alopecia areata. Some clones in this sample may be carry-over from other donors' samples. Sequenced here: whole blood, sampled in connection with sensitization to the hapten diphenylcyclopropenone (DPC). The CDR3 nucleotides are TGTGCCACCAGTGATTTGCCGGAAGGGGGCGAGCAGTACTTC. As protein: CATSDLPEGGEQYF.